The source of this T cell receptor beta chain is a study of blood T cell repertoires in COVID-19. For the study at large: Acute-phase and convalescent COVID-19 samples originated in the United States, Italy and Spain. PBMCs, B-cell-depleted T cells, or T cells were the source of the cDNA or gDNA that made up the material.

This clone was recorded a few times. Those enrolled in Seattle joined during active infection and were followed longitudinally afterward. Sequencing used immunoSEQ multiplex PCR; TCRdb keeps in-frame clones, though not all of them. The table lists 150,000 to 200,000 clones, more than 80% of them singletons. CDR1 and CDR2 (germline): LNHDA, SQIVND (reference sequence). The V end lost 5 bases, the J end lost 18 bases, and 26 bases lay between the germline ends. This CDR3 has 15 residues. This clonotype was obtained from a woman aged 40 to 50 with COVID-19, enrolled during active disease. The chain carries TRBV19 and TRBJ1-6, with D tentatively TRBD1 (6 bases). The sequenced sample consisted of peripheral blood. In nucleotides, the CDR3 is TGTGCCAGTAGTGCCCCCGGACAGCTTAATTCACCCTCCCACTTT. Translating gives CASSAPGQLNSPSHF.